These T cell receptor beta chains were read from a single sample in a study of shared clonotypes between healthy human individuals. The assay was immunoSEQ multiplex PCR, and TCRdb's table has in-frame clones only and misses some. The sample holds about 2 million clones; roughly 95% are singletons and the top ten take approximately 1.2%. Material: naive CD8+ T cells sorted from blood. The receptors were gathered from a man younger than 35 in good health. Both conserved end residues are part of each CDR3.

j_call v_call cdr3_aa
TRBJ1-1 TRBV25-1 CASSGTLTGLVTEAFF
TRBJ2-1 TRBV6-1 CASSWTSGGYNEQFF
TRBJ1-5 TRBV28 CASRTGTGGNQPQHF
TRBJ1-2 TRBV27 CASSPLTGYYGYTF
TRBJ1-2 TRBV5-4 CASSLQGAEGYTF
TRBJ2-3 TRBV27 CASTGTGGADTQYF
TRBJ1-3 TRBV6-5 CASSPVGAGNTIYF
TRBJ2-5 TRBV6-5 CASRGLRSQETQYF
TRBJ2-1 TRBV4-2 CASSQEERINEQFF
TRBJ2-3 TRBV4-3 CASSRLAGATDTQYF
TRBJ2-5 TRBV6-5 CASSYEWGRETQYF
TRBJ1-1 TRBV6-5 CASSLDQGAVTEAFF
TRBJ2-1 TRBV5-4 CASSLGNEQFF
TRBJ1-4 TRBV5-1 CASSLDSATNEKLFF
TRBJ1-5 TRBV19 CASSPSGTGNQPQHF
TRBJ2-2 TRBV5-1 CASSKNAGGVTGELFF
TRBJ1-3 TRBV30 CAWSSNLGNTIYF
TRBJ2-7 TRBV7-9 CASSPPGYEQYF
TRBJ2-3 TRBV7-9 CASSLDSTDTQYF
TRBJ2-3 TRBV7-9 CASSLQADTQYF
TRBJ2-1 TRBV19 CASTSSGGRYGEQFF
TRBJ2-3 TRBV6-5 CASSYASTDTQYF
TRBJ2-1 TRBV30 CAWRGGTLVF
TRBJ2-7 TRBV7-9 CASSLGDRSYEQYF
TRBJ2-7 TRBV19 CASTPGVGTYEQYF
TRBJ2-1 TRBV27 CASTTLATGNEQFF
TRBJ1-5 TRBV2 CASSEAGQGVNQPQHF
TRBJ2-1 TRBV7-3 CASSPLGSNEQFF
TRBJ1-4 TRBV7-9 CASSFLESEKLFF
TRBJ2-3 TRBV11-3 CASSPGGADTQYF
TRBJ1-1 TRBV6-5 CASSPAQRNTEAFF
TRBJ2-7 TRBV5-1 CASSFTTAYEQYF
TRBJ2-7 TRBV2 CASSEVLDYEQYF
TRBJ1-6 TRBV9 CASSVGEDSPLHF
TRBJ2-5 TRBV7-8 CASSLPANRQPGTSGPWETQYF
TRBJ2-7 TRBV28 CASSPRTGPEQYF
TRBJ2-2 TRBV5-5 CASSLGAGGGTGELFF
TRBJ2-7 TRBV6-1 CASSEGTGPFYEQYF
TRBJ1-5 TRBV13 CASSLGGANQPQHF
TRBJ2-1 TRBV2 CASSEVTSREQFF
TRBJ1-2 TRBV7-9 CASSTGTGYTF
TRBJ1-5 TRBV28 CASSLRTNQPQHF
TRBJ1-6 TRBV7-9 CASSFYIGSYNSPLHF
TRBJ1-5 TRBV10-2 CASSEGFEGSNQPQHF
TRBJ2-3 TRBV5-4 CASSLVPAVTDTQYF
TRBJ1-1 TRBV28 CASSPVGPGQGATEAFF
TRBJ2-7 TRBV11-2 CASSTGGSGAYEQYF
TRBJ1-2 TRBV7-9 CASSRSGVGYTF
TRBJ2-2 TRBV2 CASSRTGPVGELFF
TRBJ2-5 TRBV12-5 CASGLKDSKETQYF
TRBJ1-6 TRBV27 CASSLFLGGGLPLHF
TRBJ2-7 TRBV25-1 CASSEQTGGREEQYF